This entry features one T cell receptor beta chain sequence. Antigen specificity is unknown. Libraries of TRB cDNA were made by 5' RACE and carried UMIs. Reprocessing the 5' RACE reads, TCRdb reports a single entry for every CDR3 protein and omits DNA. This listing includes under 150,000 distinct CDR3 sequences. The CD45RO-CCR7+CD27+CD95- phenotype denoted naive CD8+ T cells. This specimen comes from a study of CXCR3-negative and CXCR3-positive naive CD8 T cells. Study conclusions and caveats: Naive cells with CXCR3 showed TRB CDR3s that were more hydrophobic than those in CXCR3-negative naive cells. Similar levels of surface CD5 were seen between naive subsets; TCR strength was inferred from TRB CDR3 properties.

Per the germline V gene, CDR1 is LNHDA and CDR2 is SQIVND (reference sequence). The length of the CDR3 is 15 residues. The sequence came from a human donor in good health. Some clones in this sample may be carry-over from other donors' samples. The V gene is TRBV19, the J gene TRBJ2-1; with no DNA, the TCRdb D assignment of TRBD1 cannot be verified. The sequenced sample was naive CXCR3+ CD8+ T cells from blood. The sample's subset: CD45RO-CCR7+CD27+CD95- naive CD8+ T cells expressing CXCR3 (TNR3+). CDR3 residues: CASSVYRDPGYEQFF.